This T cell receptor (beta chain) derives from a study of CD4 and CD8 cells across lung adenocarcinoma regions. The germline V gene encodes CDR1 MNHEY and CDR2 SMNVEV (reference sequence). The CDR3 is made up of 15 amino acids. V was shortened by 11 bases and J by 4 bases, with 23 bases between the two germline ends. MiXCR, run by TCRdb on the PCR reads, gives a single entry per CDR3 protein. The sample comprises about 5,500 distinct CDR3 sequences, 50% of which are singletons, and 20% rests with the top ten. This clonotype was detected a few times. Samples came from patients with localized non-small cell lung adenocarcinoma.

J is TRBJ2-5 and V is TRBV27, with D perhaps TRBD1 (6 bases). The TCR was taken from a male donor with lung adenocarcinoma. The CD4 and CD8 labels of this study may be unreliable. Input material: CD4+ T cells from the margin of a lung tumor. The CDR3 here is CAGGLGGRDPETQYF. The CDR3 DNA reads as TGTGCCGGGGGTCTTGGGGGCCGTGACCCAGAGACCCAGTACTTC.